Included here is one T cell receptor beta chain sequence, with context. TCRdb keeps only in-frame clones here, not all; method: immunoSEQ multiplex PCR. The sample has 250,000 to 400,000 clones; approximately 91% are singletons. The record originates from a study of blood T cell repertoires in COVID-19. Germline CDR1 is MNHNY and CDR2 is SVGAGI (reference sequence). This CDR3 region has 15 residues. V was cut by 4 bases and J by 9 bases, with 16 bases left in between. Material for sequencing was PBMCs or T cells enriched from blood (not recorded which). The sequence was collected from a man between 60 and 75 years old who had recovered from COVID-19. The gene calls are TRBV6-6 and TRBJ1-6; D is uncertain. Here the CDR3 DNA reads TGTGCCAGCAGTTCTAATGAGGGAGTAGTTTCACCCCTCCACTTT. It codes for CASSSNEGVVSPLHF.